This T cell receptor beta chain was retrieved from a study of CD8 T cells in Susac syndrome. Overall study results and limits: The study recognized that its TCR sequencing and HLA analysis covered a relatively small number of individuals.

The RNA input was 0.5 to 1 ug, and it was reverse transcribed with random hexamers. TCR beta CDR3 was amplified by immunoSEQ multiplex PCR. This amplification extended across 54 Vbeta and 13 Jbeta segments. TCRdb itself ran the immunoSEQ multiplex PCR reads through MiXCR, one entry per CDR3 protein. Of some 200,000 distinct CDR3 sequences listed, about 90% are singletons. Comment on this clonotype: Its target is unknown.

Sequencing of TCR beta covered CD8+ and CD4+ T cells obtained from blood. The CD8+ and CD4+ T cells were isolated magnetically using a negative isolation approach, whereas the TEMRA cells were enriched by FACS. The CDR3 covers 13 residues. CDR1 SEHNR and CDR2 FQNEAQ come from the germline V gene (reference sequence). Deletions cut 6 bases from V and 6 bases from J, with 12 bases between. V and J are TRBV7-9 and TRBJ2-1; TRBD2 might be the D (5 bases). The material sequenced was CD8+ T cells from PBMCs. The sequence was collected from a human donor with multiple sclerosis. In nucleotides, the CDR3 is TGTGCCAGCAGGCCCTGGGGAGTCAATGAGCAGTTCTTC. Translation gives CASRPWGVNEQFF. The whole variable domain, filled in from reference TRBV7-9 and TRBJ2-1, reads DTGVSQNPRHKITKRGQNVTFRCDPISEHNRLYWYRQTLGQGPEFLTYFQNEAQLEKSRLLSDRFSAERPKGSFSTLEIQRTEQGDSAMYLCASRPWGVNEQFFGPGTRLTVL.